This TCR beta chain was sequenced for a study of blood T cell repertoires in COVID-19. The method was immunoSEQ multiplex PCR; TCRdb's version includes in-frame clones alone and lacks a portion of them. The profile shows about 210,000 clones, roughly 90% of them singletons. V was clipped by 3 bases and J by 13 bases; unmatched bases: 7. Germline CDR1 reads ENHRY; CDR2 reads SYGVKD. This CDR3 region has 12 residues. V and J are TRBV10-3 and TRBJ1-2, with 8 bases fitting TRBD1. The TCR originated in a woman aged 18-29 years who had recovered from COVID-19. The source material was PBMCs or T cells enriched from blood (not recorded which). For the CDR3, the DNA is TGTGCCATCAGTGAAACGACAGGGGTTTCCACCTTC. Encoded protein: CAISETTGVSTF.